The 23 T cell receptor beta chains below come from one sample, sequenced in a study of T cells in Graves' hyperthyroidism and ophthalmopathy. Researchers amplified the TCR beta CDR3 regions from RNA transcripts. In the first-round RT-PCR of the TCR CDR3, the HTBI primer set was used. One entry per CDR3 protein, called by TCRdb with MiXCR from the multiplex PCR reads. The repertoire holds some 550,000 distinct CDR3 sequences, with roughly 20% as singletons. The sample comprised blood. The receptors here all came from a man in his late teens or twenties with Graves' hyperthyroidism.

There are many counts of this clonotype. The gene calls are TRBV15 and TRBJ1-5; tentatively, D is TRBD1 (6 bases). Germline V CDR1 and CDR2: LNHNV, YYDKDF (reference sequence). CDR3 length: 14 amino acids. V dropped 5 bases and J dropped 1 base, with 9 bases sitting between them. CDR3 coding DNA: TGTGCCACCAGCGGCAGGGGCAGCAATCAGCCCCAGCATTTT. It is translated as CATSGRGSNQPQHF.

This rearrangement joins TRBV12-5 to TRBJ1-1, with a tentative D call TRBD1 (6 bases). The CDR3 loop spans 17 amino acids. V gave up 2 bases and J gave up 0 bases, with 16 bases separating them. Looked up from germline, CDR1 is LGHNT and CDR2 is FRNRAP. CDR3 in amino acids: CASGLLARGWMNTEAFF. For the CDR3, the DNA is TGTGCTAGTGGTTTGCTCGCCAGGGGTTGGATGAACACTGAAGCTTTCTTT.

This clonotype was counted ten times or more. The chain joins TRBV6-5 to TRBJ1-2, with 7 bases aligning to TRBD1. The germline CDR1 and CDR2 sequences are MNHEY and SVGAGI. The CDR3 has 13 amino acids. Trimming cost V 8 bases and J 3 bases; bases outside gene matches: 6. In DNA, the CDR3 is TGTGCCAGCCGCAGGGGGAAGGACTATGGCTACACCTTC. Translated, it gives CASRRGKDYGYTF.

The chain uses TRBV5-1 and TRBJ1-2; possibly TRBD1 for D (5 bases). Germline V CDR1 and CDR2: SGHRS, YFSETQ. The CDR3 covers 13 residues. V dropped 4 bases and J dropped 9 bases, with 16 bases sitting between them. The CDR3 loop is CASSMEAEGSYTF. The CDR3 DNA is TGCGCCAGCAGCATGGAGGCGGAGGGGAGCTACACCTTC.

Many counts were recorded for this clonotype. The genes are TRBV24-1 and TRBJ2-7, with a possible D match to TRBD2 (7 bases). The V end was cut by 3 bases, the J end by 3 bases, with 14 bases between. The germline V gene has CDR1 KGHDR and CDR2 SFDVKD. The CDR3 contains 15 residues. The CDR3 loop is CATSDVGGGLYEQYF. For the CDR3, the DNA is TGTGCCACCAGTGATGTAGGGGGGGGCCTCTACGAGCAGTACTTC.

This clonotype showed up many times. CDR3 sequence: CASSSGPTTHEQYF. As DNA, the CDR3 is TGTGCCAGCAGCTCTGGGCCGACAACCCACGAGCAGTACTTC. The chain has TRBV11-3 and TRBJ2-7; D unclear. The germline gives CDR1 SGHNT, CDR2 YENEEA. The CDR3 is 14 amino acids. V was shortened by 4 bases and J by 5 bases, with 15 bases between the two germline ends.

The chain carries TRBV6-1 and TRBJ2-7; 12 positions agree with TRBD2. Per germline, CDR1 MNHNS and CDR2 SASEGT. This CDR3 contains 17 residues. With V trimmed by 6 bases and J by 2 bases, 11 bases remained unmatched. The CDR3 sequence: CASSRRGLAGFTYEQYF. CDR3 DNA: TGTGCCAGCAGCCGAAGGGGACTAGCGGGCTTTACCTACGAGCAGTACTTC.

This clonotype has a handful of counts. The V and J genes are TRBV30 and TRBJ2-2; D may be TRBD2 (6 bases). Germline V gene lookup returns CDR1 GTSNPN and CDR2 SVGIG (reference sequence). The CDR3 sequence is 14 residues long. V was shortened by 3 bases and J by 4 bases, with 12 bases between the two germline ends. CDR3 residues: CAWSGGVGTGELFF. The DNA of the CDR3 is TGTGCCTGGAGCGGCGGGGTCGGCACCGGGGAGCTGTTTTTT.

The V and J genes are TRBV13 and TRBJ1-2; the match to TRBD1 covers 7 bases. There are 14 residues in the CDR3. Germline V CDR1 and CDR2: PRHDT, FYEKMQ (reference sequence). Trimming cost V 5 bases and J 2 bases; bases outside gene matches: 5. Here the CDR3 reads CASSARDSNYGYTF. In DNA, the CDR3 is TGTGCCAGCAGCGCTCGGGACAGCAACTATGGCTACACCTTC.

This clonotype was counted at least ten times. This chain uses TRBV5-1 with TRBJ1-3; unclear D gene. The V and J ends lost 0 bases and 3 bases respectively, with 7 bases between them. CDR3 length: 14 residues. The germline V gene has CDR1 SGHRS and CDR2 YFSETQ. The CDR3 loop is CASSLAGYGNTIYF. The CDR3, as DNA: TGCGCCAGCAGCTTGGCAGGTTATGGAAACACCATATATTTT.

This clonotype was seen repeatedly, ten times or more. The chain couples TRBV19 to TRBJ1-2, with D unclear. CDR1 LNHDA and CDR2 SQIVND come from the germline V gene (reference sequence). V was cut by 6 bases and J by 2 bases, with 13 bases left in between. CDR3 length equals 14 residues. CDR3 sequence: CASRGTAGNYGYTF. The CDR3 nucleotides are TGTGCCAGTAGAGGAACGGCTGGAAACTATGGCTACACCTTC.

A few counts support this clonotype. The chain links TRBV19 to TRBJ2-2; D assignment may be TRBD1 or TRBD2 (6 bases each). Germline values: CDR1 LNHDA, CDR2 SQIVND (reference sequence). V lost 3 bases to trimming and J lost 7 bases, with 18 bases between them. CDR3 length: 16 residues. This CDR3 is CASSMFPGARVGELFF. In nucleotides, the CDR3 is TGTGCCAGTAGTATGTTTCCGGGGGCGCGAGTCGGGGAGCTGTTTTTT.

V usage is TRBV12-3 or TRBV12-4 and J usage is TRBJ2-2; D not certain. CDR3 size: 14 residues. Trimming removed 7 bases from V and 9 bases from J, with 18 bases in between. CDR3 amino acids: CASKIRSVNRELFF. CDR3 sequence (DNA): TGTGCCAGCAAAATCCGGTCCGTGAACCGGGAGCTGTTTTTT.

This clonotype showed up many times. This chain uses TRBV12-3 or TRBV12-4 with TRBJ1-2; 7 positions match TRBD1. The CDR3 contains 15 residues. The V and J ends lost 5 bases and 2 bases, in that order; junction bases with no gene match: 8. For the CDR3, the DNA is TGTGCCAGCAGTCCCGGGACAGCTGGGAACTATGGCTACACCTTC. Amino acids: CASSPGTAGNYGYTF.

There are many counts of this clonotype. The chain has TRBV12-3 or TRBV12-4 and TRBJ2-2; TRBD1 or TRBD2 may be the D gene (6 bases each). This CDR3 is 15 amino acids long. V dropped 3 bases and J dropped 4 bases, with 12 bases sitting between them. The CDR3 reads CASSLGGQLTGELFF. For the CDR3, the DNA is TGTGCCAGCAGTTTGGGGGGACAACTCACCGGGGAGCTGTTTTTT.

On this clonotype itself: A clone one base away is much larger, so this may be a read error. V and J are TRBV15 and TRBJ1-1; D is undetermined. The CDR3 spans 14 residues. In germline, CDR1 is LNHNV, CDR2 YYDKDF (reference sequence). CDR3 region: CAISREAANTEAFF. In nucleotides, the CDR3 is TGTGCCATCAGCAGAGAAGCAGCTAACACTGAAGCTTTCTTT.

This clonotype has more than one count but fewer than ten. The genes are TRBV28 and TRBJ1-6, with D unresolved. Trimming cost V 3 bases and J 11 bases, with 8 bases left between them. The CDR3 covers 12 residues. Germline CDR1 reads MDHEN; CDR2 reads SYDVKM. The CDR3 sequence: CASSLPKAPLHF. CDR3 coding DNA: TGTGCCAGCAGTTTGCCAAAGGCACCCCTCCACTTT. The full variable domain, in which reference TRBV28 and TRBJ1-6 provide the parts outside the CDR3, is DVKVTQSSRYLVKRTGEKVFLECVQDMDHENMFWYRQDPGLGLRLIYFSYDVKMKEKGDIPEGYSVSREKKERFSLILESASTNQTSMYLCASSLPKAPLHFGNGTRLTVT.

Worth noting for this clonotype: Germline is not matched at one junction end, which may reflect a read error. The CDR3, as DNA: TGTGCCAGCAGCTTAGTGGGGAACGCCGGGGAGCTGTTTTTT. This gives the protein CASSLVGNAGELFF. The V and J genes are TRBV11-2 and TRBJ2-2; D not resolved. Germline loops: CDR1 SGHAT, CDR2 FQNNGV. The CDR3 covers 14 residues. Full variable domain (rest looked up from reference TRBV11-2 and TRBJ2-2): EAGVAQSPRYKIIEKRQSVAFWCNPISGHATLYWYQQILGQGPKLLIQFQNNGVVDDSQLPKDRFSAERLKGVDSTLKIQPAKLEDSAVYLCASSLVGNAGELFFGEGSRLTVL.

The chain links TRBV30 to TRBJ2-7; no reliable D call. The CDR3 totals 11 residues. Trimming removed 2 bases from V and 5 bases from J, with 7 bases in between. Germline-derived CDR1 and CDR2 are GTSNPN and SVGIG (reference sequence). As DNA, the CDR3 is TGTGCCTGGAGTATTTTAAACGAGCAGTACTTC. Its protein product is CAWSILNEQYF.

The DNA of the CDR3 is TGTGCCAGCAGTTACTTACAGGGCGCAGGGCAGCCCCAGCATTTT. As protein: CASSYLQGAGQPQHF. V is TRBV6-5 and J is TRBJ1-5; D possibly corresponds to TRBD1 (6 bases). This CDR3 region has 15 residues. V was cut by 1 base and J by 7 bases, with 14 bases left in between. CDR1 MNHEY and CDR2 SVGAGI come from the germline V gene.

The chain couples TRBV29-1 to TRBJ2-7, with unresolved D. Germline CDR1 and CDR2: SQVTM and ANQGSEA. The CDR3 contains 15 residues. V was pared by 1 base and J by 2 bases, with 15 bases between. Here the CDR3 DNA reads TGCAGCGTTGAAGTCCTAAAGGATGGGGCCTACGAGCAGTACTTC. As protein: CSVEVLKDGAYEQYF.

This clonotype occurred many times. The genes are TRBV7-9 and TRBJ1-2, with D possibly being TRBD1 (6 bases). Trimming shortened V by 6 bases and J by 7 bases, and 18 bases separated the two germline ends. The germline gives CDR1 SEHNR, CDR2 FQNEAQ (reference sequence). The CDR3 length is 14 residues. The CDR3 coding sequence is TGTGCCAGCAGTTCAATAGGGGGGCAGATTGGCTACACCTTC. It yields the protein CASSSIGGQIGYTF.

The rearrangement uses TRBV9 and TRBJ1-1, with D possibly matching TRBD1 (5 bases). The germline gives CDR1 SGDLS, CDR2 YYNGEE. The CDR3 is made up of 14 amino acids. The V end lost 4 bases, the J end lost 4 bases, and 14 bases lay between the germline ends. The DNA for the CDR3 is TGTGCCAGCAGCCCCCAAACAGGAACCACTGAAGCTTTCTTT. It codes for CASSPQTGTTEAFF.